The next 22 T cell receptor beta chains were all read from a single sample in a study of PD-1 blockade in classical Hodgkin lymphoma. Time point noted: cycle 4 day 1 (C4D1), after less than 7 weeks of nivolumab. With no exception, relapse followed autologous stem cell transplantation in all patients, and brentuximab vedotin exposure varied. Method: immunoSEQ multiplex PCR; TCRdb's copy keeps in-frame clones and lacks some. The sample lists 43,000 or so clones; just under 80% were seen once. The sequences come from peripheral blood mononuclear cells (PBMCs), collected before the fourth cycle of nivolumab. The receptors were gathered from a human donor with classical Hodgkin lymphoma.

This chain uses TRBV6-1 with TRBJ2-6; weak D call: TRBD1 (6 bases). V was shortened by 2 bases and J by 1 base, with 9 bases between the two germline ends. This CDR3 contains 16 residues. The V gene's germline CDR1 is MNHNS and CDR2 SASEGT. The CDR3 loop is CASSETGRSGANVLTF. In DNA form, the CDR3 reads TGTGCCAGCAGTGAAACAGGGCGGTCTGGGGCCAACGTCCTGACTTTC.

This clone appeared a single time. The rearrangement joins TRBV5-1 to TRBJ1-2; 7 bases are a match to TRBD1. Germline loops: CDR1 SGHRS, CDR2 YFSETQ. The trim removed 2 bases at V and 4 bases at J, leaving 2 bases unmatched. The CDR3 sequence is 13 residues long. CDR3 coding DNA: TGCGCCAGCAGCTTCGGGACAGTCTATGGCTACACCTTC. It specifies CASSFGTVYGYTF.

The chain links TRBV7-2 to TRBJ2-7; a weak D match, TRBD1 (6 bases). This CDR3 comprises 12 residues. The germline V gene has CDR1 SGHTA and CDR2 FQGNSA. The germline V and J ends were trimmed by 5 bases and 6 bases, with 11 bases remaining between them. The CDR3 loop is CASSVTGSEQYF. CDR3 in DNA: TGTGCCAGCAGCGTTACAGGGAGCGAGCAGTACTTC.

The J gene is TRBJ1-2, the V gene TRBV4-1; no reliable D call. Trimming took off 0 bases at V and 1 base at J, with 9 bases between the two ends. This CDR3 is 15 amino acids long. Germline V gene sequence: CDR1 MGHRA, CDR2 YSYEKL. The CDR3 region is CASSQDRSFNYGYTF. The CDR3 DNA is TGCGCCAGCAGCCAAGATCGGAGCTTTAACTATGGCTACACCTTC.

This chain connects TRBV5-1 to TRBJ2-1, with 9 nucleotides matching TRBD2. Germline V gene data show CDR1 as SGHRS and CDR2 as YFSETQ. The CDR3 is 16 amino acids. Trimming cost V 0 bases and J 8 bases; bases outside gene matches: 9. CDR3: CASSLAGLAGSHEQFF. The CDR3 nucleotides are TGCGCCAGCAGCTTGGCCGGGCTAGCGGGGTCTCATGAGCAGTTCTTC.

The rearrangement links TRBV7-7 to TRBJ2-5; D may correspond to TRBD1 or TRBD2 (5 bases each). V lost 1 base to trimming and J lost 10 bases, with 13 bases between them. Germline V gene sequence: CDR1 SSHAT, CDR2 FNYEAQ (reference sequence). The CDR3 totals 13 residues. CDR3 region: CASSLVGAGDQYF. In DNA, the CDR3 is TGTGCCAGCAGCTTAGTAGGGGCCGGGGACCAGTACTTC.

V usage is TRBV7-2 and J usage is TRBJ1-5; no reliable D call. The CDR3 runs 16 residues. Per the germline V gene, CDR1 is SGHTA and CDR2 is FQGNSA. V was shortened by 4 bases and J by 3 bases, with 16 bases between the two germline ends. The CDR3, as DNA: TGTGCCAGCAGCTCACTCCCCCGCGGAAACAATCAGCCCCAGCATTTT. Its translation: CASSSLPRGNNQPQHF. Variable domain in full (rest from reference TRBV7-2 and TRBJ1-5): GAGVSQSPSNKVTEKGKDVELRCDPISGHTALYWYRQSLGQGLEFLIYFQGNSAPDKSGLPSDRFSAERTGGSVSTLTIQRTQQEDSAVYLCASSSLPRGNNQPQHFGDGTRLSIL.

This clone was recorded at least ten times. The gene calls are TRBV18 and TRBJ2-1; 9 bases align to TRBD2. Per germline, CDR1 KGHSH and CDR2 LQKENI. V gave up 4 bases and J gave up 2 bases; unmatched junction bases: 6. This CDR3 comprises 16 residues. CDR3 region: CASSLQGGGAYNEQFF. DNA for the CDR3: TGTGCCAGCTCACTCCAGGGCGGGGGGGCCTACAATGAGCAGTTCTTC.

V usage is TRBV7-9 and J usage is TRBJ2-5; D may match TRBD1 or TRBD2 (6 bases each). Trimming removed 2 bases from V and 5 bases from J, with 12 bases in between. Germline V gene sequence: CDR1 SEHNR, CDR2 FQNEAQ (reference sequence). This CDR3 region has 14 residues. This CDR3 reads CASSLSGARETQYF. Written as DNA, the CDR3 is TGTGCCAGCAGCTTATCGGGGGCCCGGGAGACCCAGTACTTC.

V is TRBV6-6 and J is TRBJ1-4; 9 positions match TRBD1. J lost 7 bases, V lost 5 bases, and 8 bases had no gene match. The CDR3 sequence is 15 residues long. Germline CDR1 is MNHNY and CDR2 is SVGAGI (reference sequence). The CDR3 is CASSNRGRDSEKLFF. DNA for the CDR3: TGTGCCAGCAGTAACAGGGGGCGAGATAGTGAAAAACTGTTTTTT.

The chain recombines TRBV27 with TRBJ1-2; tentatively, D is TRBD1 (6 bases). The V gene lost 2 bases and the J gene lost 4 bases, with 8 bases spanning the gap. This CDR3 spans 13 amino acids. Germline V CDR1 and CDR2: MNHEY, SMNVEV (reference sequence). CDR3 sequence: CASSLVQGYGYTF. The CDR3 nucleotides read TGTGCCAGCAGTTTAGTACAGGGCTATGGCTACACCTTC.

A few counts support this clone. The gene calls are TRBV10-3 and TRBJ1-5; D unclear. Trimming left V 5 bases short and J 0 bases short, with 11 bases between. Germline V gene data show CDR1 as ENHRY and CDR2 as SYGVKD. The CDR3 is 15 amino acids. CDR3 sequence: CAISIGPDSNQPQHF. CDR3 DNA sequence: TGTGCCATCAGTATCGGTCCGGATAGCAATCAGCCCCAGCATTTT.

The rearrangement links TRBV7-2 to TRBJ2-1; no firm D call. CDR1 SGHTA and CDR2 FQGNSA come from the germline V gene. V lost 8 bases, J lost 0 bases, and 11 bases lay in between. The CDR3 sequence is 14 residues long. The CDR3 sequence is CASGYMSSYNEQFF. The CDR3 DNA is TGTGCCAGCGGATACATGAGCTCCTACAATGAGCAGTTCTTC.

The chain combines TRBV7-2 with TRBJ1-6; D remains unclear. Germline CDR1 and CDR2: SGHTA and FQGNSA. The V and J ends lost 2 bases and 0 bases respectively, with 14 bases between them. The CDR3 totals 18 residues. CDR3 loop: CASSLSPYTDSYNSPLHF. The CDR3 DNA reads TGTGCCAGCAGCTTAAGCCCATATACTGACTCCTATAATTCACCCCTCCACTTT.

This clone appeared a single time. The V call is TRBV5-1, the J call TRBJ2-7, with 7 bases fitting TRBD2. The V gene end was trimmed by 0 bases and the J gene end by 3 bases; junction bases not matched to a gene: 3. This CDR3 has 14 amino acids. The V gene's germline CDR1 is SGHRS and CDR2 YFSETQ. For the CDR3, the DNA is TGCGCCAGCAGCTTGGGGGACTATTTCTACGAGCAGTACTTC. Amino acid sequence: CASSLGDYFYEQYF. The variable domain in full, with the rest retrieved from reference TRBV5-1 and TRBJ2-7, is KAGVTQTPRYLIKTRGQQVTLSCSPISGHRSVSWYQQTPGQGLQFLFEYFSETQRNKGNFPGRFSGRQFSNSRSEMNVSTLELGDSALYLCASSLGDYFYEQYFGPGTRLTVT.

The chain has TRBV13 and TRBJ1-1; no clear D gene. Germline CDR1 and CDR2: PRHDT and FYEKMQ (reference sequence). There are 12 residues in the CDR3. Trimming left V 1 base short and J 11 bases short, with 11 bases between. The CDR3 DNA reads TGTGCCAGCAGCTTAGTTTCCGGGCGCGCTTTCTTT. It yields the protein CASSLVSGRAFF.

The chain employs TRBV28 and TRBJ2-7; 7 nucleotides match TRBD1. V shed 1 base, J shed 2 bases, and the junction held 14 bases outside the gene matches. The CDR3 covers 18 residues. The V gene's germline CDR1 is MDHEN and CDR2 SYDVKM. The CDR3 DNA is TGTGCCAGCAGTTTATACGAGACAGGGATACCCAGTCCCTACGAGCAGTACTTC. Translated, it gives CASSLYETGIPSPYEQYF.

The rearrangement uses TRBV4-3 and TRBJ1-1; weak D call: TRBD1 (5 bases). Germline V CDR1 and CDR2: LGHNA, YSLEER. V shed 0 bases and J shed 10 bases, with 15 bases lying between them. The CDR3 length is 14 residues. CDR3 sequence: CASSQERGVGVAFF. The CDR3 region has the DNA TGCGCCAGCAGCCAAGAGAGGGGAGTGGGCGTAGCTTTCTTT.

This chain connects TRBV6-6 to TRBJ2-7, with a weak D call TRBD2 (7 bases). This CDR3 has 15 residues. The germline gives CDR1 MNHNY, CDR2 SVGAGI (reference sequence). V dropped 0 bases and J dropped 3 bases, with 12 bases sitting between them. The CDR3 here is CASSYSGGAHYEQYF. The CDR3, as DNA: TGTGCCAGCAGTTACTCGGGGGGGGCCCACTACGAGCAGTACTTC.

This sequence joins TRBV19 and TRBJ2-2; D perhaps matches TRBD1 (5 bases). The CDR3 spans 15 residues. Germline CDR1 LNHDA, CDR2 SQIVND (reference sequence). The V and J ends lost 7 bases and 4 bases respectively, with 16 bases between them. The CDR3: CASTEGARITGELFF. The DNA of the CDR3 is TGTGCCAGTACCGAAGGGGCCAGAATCACCGGGGAGCTGTTTTTT.

The chain employs TRBV29-1 and TRBJ2-1; weak D call: TRBD2 (5 bases). V lost 5 bases and J lost 8, with 22 bases in between. The CDR3 consists of 15 residues. Germline CDR1 is SQVTM and CDR2 is ANQGSEA. CDR3 amino acids: CSVPTTSAPRDEQFF. The DNA of the CDR3 is TGCAGCGTTCCTACTACTAGTGCACCTCGCGATGAGCAGTTCTTC.

This clone was observed a single time. The CDR3 loop reads CASSPKDGIAGSMGDEQFF. CDR3 nucleotides: TGTGCCAGCTCACCAAAGGATGGAATAGCGGGTAGTATGGGCGATGAGCAGTTCTTC. J is TRBJ2-1 and V is TRBV18; 7 nucleotides match TRBD2. CDR1 KGHSH and CDR2 LQKENI come from the germline V gene. This CDR3 has 19 amino acids. V lost 2 bases and J lost 8; bases outside the gene matches: 21.